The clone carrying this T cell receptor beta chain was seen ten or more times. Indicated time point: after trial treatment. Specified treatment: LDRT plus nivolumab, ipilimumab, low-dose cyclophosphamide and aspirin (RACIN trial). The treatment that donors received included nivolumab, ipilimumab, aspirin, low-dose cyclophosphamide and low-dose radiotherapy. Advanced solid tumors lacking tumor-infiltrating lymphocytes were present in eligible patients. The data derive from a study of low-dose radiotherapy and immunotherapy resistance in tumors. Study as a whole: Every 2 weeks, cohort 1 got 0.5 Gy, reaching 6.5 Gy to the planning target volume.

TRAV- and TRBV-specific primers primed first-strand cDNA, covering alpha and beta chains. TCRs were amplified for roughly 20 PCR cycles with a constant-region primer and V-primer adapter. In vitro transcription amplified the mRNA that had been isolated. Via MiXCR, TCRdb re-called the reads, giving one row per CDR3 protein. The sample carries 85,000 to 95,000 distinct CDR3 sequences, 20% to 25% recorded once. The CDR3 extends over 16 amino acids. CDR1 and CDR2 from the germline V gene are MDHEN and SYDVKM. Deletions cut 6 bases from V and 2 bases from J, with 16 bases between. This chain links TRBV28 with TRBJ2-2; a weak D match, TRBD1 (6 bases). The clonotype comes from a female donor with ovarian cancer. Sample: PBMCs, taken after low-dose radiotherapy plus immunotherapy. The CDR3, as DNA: TGTGCCAGCAGGCCAGGCTGGACAGAAAACACCGGGGAGCTGTTTTTT. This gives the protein CASRPGWTENTGELFF.